This TCR beta chain was identified in a study of cytomegalovirus exposure and HLA in healthy donors. Profiling relied on immunoSEQ multiplex PCR, and the TCRdb table lists in-frame clones only, not all of them. The sample lists more than 200,000 clones; roughly nine tenths were seen once. The CDR3 consists of 15 residues. CDR1 SGHTA and CDR2 FQGTGA come from the germline V gene. V was clipped by 5 bases and J by 0 bases, with 10 bases between them. Study results and caveats: The authors confirmed in vitro that a few CMV-associated chains were specific for CMV antigens. Some public TCRs appeared in many individuals, while most sequences were rare. The authors listed around 150 TCR beta chains as cytomegalovirus-associated.

This clone was recorded a few times. As yet, its antigen is unknown. The same CDR3 can be traced to other DNA sequences in this sample. The chain recombines TRBV7-3 with TRBJ2-2, with D possibly being TRBD2 (5 bases). The clonotype was recovered from a man aged 18 to 30 in good health and CMV-seropositive. The specimen was PBMCs. The CDR3 nucleotides are TGTGCCAGCAGCCCAGGACTGGCGAACACCGGGGAGCTGTTTTTT. Translating it yields CASSPGLANTGELFF.